The entry below describes one T cell receptor (beta chain). Its target is unknown. The source of the sample is a study of response to subunit inactivated influenza vaccine. General study points: Authors suggested few new T cells are recruited by each seasonal influenza vaccination.

A single record per CDR3 protein comes from TCRdb applying MiXCR to the RT-PCR reads. The table shows some 190,000 distinct CDR3 sequences, with approximately 15% occurring only once. The receptor was isolated from a man aged 50-60 years who received an inactivated influenza vaccine. The sample here was CD8+ T cells sorted from PBMCs, taken 5 to 6 days after vaccination.

The CDR3 sequence: CSARGGQEAEGGNTIYF. In DNA form, the CDR3 reads TGCAGTGCTAGAGGGGGACAGGAGGCCGAAGGTGGAAACACCATATATTTT. The genes are TRBV20-1 and TRBJ1-3; 8 nucleotides match TRBD1. Germline loops: CDR1 DFQATT, CDR2 SNEGSKA (reference sequence). The V and J ends lost 1 base and 3 bases, in that order; junction bases with no gene match: 11. The CDR3 is 17 residues long.